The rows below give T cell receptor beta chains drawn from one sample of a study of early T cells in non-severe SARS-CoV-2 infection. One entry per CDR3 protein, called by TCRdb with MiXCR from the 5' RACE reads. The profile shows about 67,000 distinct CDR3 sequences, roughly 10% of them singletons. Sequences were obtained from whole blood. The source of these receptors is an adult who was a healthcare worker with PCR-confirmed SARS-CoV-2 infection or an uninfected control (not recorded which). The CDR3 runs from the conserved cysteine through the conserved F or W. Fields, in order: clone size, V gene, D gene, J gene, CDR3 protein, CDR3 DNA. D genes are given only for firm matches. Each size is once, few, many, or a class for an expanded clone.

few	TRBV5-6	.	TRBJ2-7	CASSWTEAPTYEQYF	TGTGCCAGCAGCTGGACCGAGGCCCCTACCTACGAGCAGTACTTC
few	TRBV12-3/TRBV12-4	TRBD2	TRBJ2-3	CASRTSGGAKDTQYF	TGTGCCAGCAGGACTAGCGGGGGGGCCAAAGATACGCAGTATTTT
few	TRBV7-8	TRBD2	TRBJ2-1	CASSLRLAGGGDEQFF	TGTGCCAGCAGCTTAAGGCTAGCGGGAGGAGGGGATGAGCAGTTCTTC
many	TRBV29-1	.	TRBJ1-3	CSALSRTGNTIYF	TGCAGCGCTTTGTCTAGAACTGGAAACACCATATATTTT
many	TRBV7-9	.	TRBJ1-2	CASSRDTLIGYGYTF	TGTGCCAGCAGCCGGGACACCCTTATCGGCTATGGCTACACCTTC
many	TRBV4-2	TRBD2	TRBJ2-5	CASSQDGLAGVGETQYF	TGTGCCAGCAGCCAAGACGGACTAGCGGGAGTTGGAGAGACCCAGTACTTC
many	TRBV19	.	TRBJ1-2	CASSFTNYGYTF	TGTGCCAGTTCATTTACTAACTATGGCTACACCTTC
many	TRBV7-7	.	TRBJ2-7	CASSSRAGDEQYF	TGTGCTAGCAGCTCTAGGGCAGGGGACGAGCAGTACTTC
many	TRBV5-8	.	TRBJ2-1	CASSRTHPNEQFF	TGTGCCAGCAGCAGGACCCACCCCAATGAGCAGTTCTTC
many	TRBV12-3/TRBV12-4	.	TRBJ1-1	CASSRRTEAFF	TGTGCCAGCAGCCGTAGGACTGAAGCTTTCTTT